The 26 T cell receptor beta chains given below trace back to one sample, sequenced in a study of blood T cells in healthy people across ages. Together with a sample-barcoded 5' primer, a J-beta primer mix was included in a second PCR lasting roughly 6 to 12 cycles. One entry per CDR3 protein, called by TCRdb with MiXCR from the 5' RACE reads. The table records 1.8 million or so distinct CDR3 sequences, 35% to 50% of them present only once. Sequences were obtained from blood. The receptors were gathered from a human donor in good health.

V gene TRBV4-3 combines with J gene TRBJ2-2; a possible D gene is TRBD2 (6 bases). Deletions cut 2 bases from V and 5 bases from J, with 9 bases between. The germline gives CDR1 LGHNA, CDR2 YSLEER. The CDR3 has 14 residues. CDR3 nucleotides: TGCGCCAGCAGCCAACATGGGGGGACCGGGGAGCTGTTTTTT. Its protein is CASSQHGGTGELFF.

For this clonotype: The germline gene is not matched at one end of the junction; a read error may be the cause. CDR3 coding DNA: TGCAATGCTAGACCCAACAGTGGAGGGGAGCTGTTTTTT. Translated, it gives CNARPNSGGELFF. This chain joins TRBV20-1 and TRBJ2-2, with D uncertain. Looked up from germline, CDR1 is DFQATT and CDR2 is SNEGSKA (reference sequence). The CDR3 has 13 amino acids.

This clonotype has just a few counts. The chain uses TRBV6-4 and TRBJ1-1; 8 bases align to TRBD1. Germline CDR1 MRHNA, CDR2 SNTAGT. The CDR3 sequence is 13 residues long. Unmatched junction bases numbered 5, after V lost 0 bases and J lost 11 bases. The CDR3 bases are TGTGCCAGCAGTGACTCGATTGGGACAGGCGCTTTCTTT. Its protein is CASSDSIGTGAFF.

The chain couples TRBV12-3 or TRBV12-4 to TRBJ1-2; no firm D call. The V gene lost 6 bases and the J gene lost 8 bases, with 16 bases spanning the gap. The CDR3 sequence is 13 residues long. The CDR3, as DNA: TGTGCCAGCAGCCTCCCCCCCACCAGGGGCTACACCTTC. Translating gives CASSLPPTRGYTF.

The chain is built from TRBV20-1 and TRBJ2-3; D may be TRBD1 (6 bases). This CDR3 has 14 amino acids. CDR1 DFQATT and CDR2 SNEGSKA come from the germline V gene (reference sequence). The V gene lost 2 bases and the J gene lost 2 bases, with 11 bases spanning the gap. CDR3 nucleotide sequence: TGCAGTGCTAGACAGGGGATCTTCACAGATACGCAGTATTTT. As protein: CSARQGIFTDTQYF.

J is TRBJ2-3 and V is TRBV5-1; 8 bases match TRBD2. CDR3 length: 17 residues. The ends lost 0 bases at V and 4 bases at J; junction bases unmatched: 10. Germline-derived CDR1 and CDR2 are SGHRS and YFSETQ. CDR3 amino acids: CASSLGLARARADTQYF. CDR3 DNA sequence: TGCGCCAGCAGCTTGGGACTAGCGAGGGCGAGGGCAGATACGCAGTATTTT.

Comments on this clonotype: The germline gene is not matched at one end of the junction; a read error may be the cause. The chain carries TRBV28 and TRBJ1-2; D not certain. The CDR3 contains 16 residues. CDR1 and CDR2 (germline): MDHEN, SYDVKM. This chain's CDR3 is CACSLIVATPLAGYTF. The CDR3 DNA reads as TGTGCCTGCAGTTTGATCGTTGCAACACCGCTGGCCGGCTACACCTTC.

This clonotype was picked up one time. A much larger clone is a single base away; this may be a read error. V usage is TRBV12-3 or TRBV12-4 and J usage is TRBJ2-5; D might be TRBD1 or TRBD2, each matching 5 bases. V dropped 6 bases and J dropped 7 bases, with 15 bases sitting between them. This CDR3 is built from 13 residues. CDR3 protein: CASSPGTKVTQYF. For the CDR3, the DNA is TGTGCCAGCAGCCCCGGGACCAAAGTGACCCAGTACTTC.

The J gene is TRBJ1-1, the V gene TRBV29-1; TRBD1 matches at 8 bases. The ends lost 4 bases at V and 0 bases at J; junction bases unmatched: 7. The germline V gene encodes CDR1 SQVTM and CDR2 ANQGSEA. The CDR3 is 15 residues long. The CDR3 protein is CSVGGQGYMNTEAFF. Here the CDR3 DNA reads TGCAGCGTTGGAGGACAGGGTTATATGAACACTGAAGCTTTCTTT.

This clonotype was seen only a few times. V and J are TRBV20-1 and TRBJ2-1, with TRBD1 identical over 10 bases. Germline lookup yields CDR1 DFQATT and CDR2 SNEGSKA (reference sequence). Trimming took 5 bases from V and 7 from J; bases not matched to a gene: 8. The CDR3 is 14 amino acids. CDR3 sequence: CSAGPWTGGNEQFF. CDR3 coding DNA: TGCAGTGCTGGACCGTGGACAGGGGGGAATGAGCAGTTCTTC.

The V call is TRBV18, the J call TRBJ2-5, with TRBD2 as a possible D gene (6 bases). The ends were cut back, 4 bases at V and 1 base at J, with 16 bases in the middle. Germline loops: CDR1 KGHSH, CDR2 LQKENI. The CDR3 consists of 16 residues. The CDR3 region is CASSLYSGGIQETQYF. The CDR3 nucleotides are TGTGCCAGCTCACTCTATAGCGGAGGGATCCAAGAGACCCAGTACTTC.

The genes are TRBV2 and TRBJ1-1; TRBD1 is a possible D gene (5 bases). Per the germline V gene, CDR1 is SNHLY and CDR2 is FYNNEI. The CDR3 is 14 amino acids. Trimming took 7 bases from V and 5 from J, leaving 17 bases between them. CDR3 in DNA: TGTGCCAGCAAGCTAGATTCAGGGATTACTGAAGCTTTCTTT. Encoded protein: CASKLDSGITEAFF. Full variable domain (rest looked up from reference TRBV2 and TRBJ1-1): EPEVTQTPSHQVTQMGQEVILRCVPISNHLYFYWYRQILGQKVEFLVSFYNNEISEKSEIFDDQFSVERPDGSNFTLKIRSTKLEDSAMYFCASKLDSGITEAFFGQGTRLTVV.

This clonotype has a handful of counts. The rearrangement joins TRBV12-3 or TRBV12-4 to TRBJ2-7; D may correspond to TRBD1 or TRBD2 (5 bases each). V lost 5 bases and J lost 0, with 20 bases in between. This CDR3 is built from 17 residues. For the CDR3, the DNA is TGTGCCAGCAGTCATAGCCAGGGACGGTCTAGCTCCTACGAGCAGTACTTC. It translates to CASSHSQGRSSSYEQYF.

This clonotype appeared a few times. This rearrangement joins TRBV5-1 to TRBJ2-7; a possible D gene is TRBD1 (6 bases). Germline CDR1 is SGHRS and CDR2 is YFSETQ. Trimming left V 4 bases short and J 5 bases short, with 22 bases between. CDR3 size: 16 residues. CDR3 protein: CASSILTGRSSNEQYF. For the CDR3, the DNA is TGCGCCAGCAGCATACTAACAGGGCGGTCAAGTAACGAGCAGTACTTC.

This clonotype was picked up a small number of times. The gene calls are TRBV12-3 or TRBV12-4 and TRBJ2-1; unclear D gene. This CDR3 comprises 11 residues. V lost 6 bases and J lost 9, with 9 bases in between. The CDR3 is CASSGTFEQFF. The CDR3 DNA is TGTGCCAGCAGCGGAACCTTTGAGCAGTTCTTC.

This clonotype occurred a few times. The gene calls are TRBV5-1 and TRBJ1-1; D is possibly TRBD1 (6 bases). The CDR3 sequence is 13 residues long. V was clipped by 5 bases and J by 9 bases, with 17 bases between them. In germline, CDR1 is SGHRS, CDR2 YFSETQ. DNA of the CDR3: TGCGCCAGCAGACTATCGGAGGACAGACAAGCTTTCTTT. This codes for CASRLSEDRQAFF.

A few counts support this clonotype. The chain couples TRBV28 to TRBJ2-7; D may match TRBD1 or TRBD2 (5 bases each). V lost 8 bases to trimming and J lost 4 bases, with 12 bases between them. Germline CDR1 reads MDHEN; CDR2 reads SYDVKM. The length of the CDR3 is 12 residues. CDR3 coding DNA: TGTGCCAGCGTGGGACGGAGATACGAGCAGTACTTC. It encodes CASVGRRYEQYF.

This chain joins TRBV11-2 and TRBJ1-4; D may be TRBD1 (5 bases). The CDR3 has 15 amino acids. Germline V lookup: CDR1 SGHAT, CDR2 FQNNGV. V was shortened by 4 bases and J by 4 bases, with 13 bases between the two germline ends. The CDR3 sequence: CASSWGTEYNEKLFF. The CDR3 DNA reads TGTGCCAGCAGCTGGGGGACGGAATATAATGAAAAACTGTTTTTT.

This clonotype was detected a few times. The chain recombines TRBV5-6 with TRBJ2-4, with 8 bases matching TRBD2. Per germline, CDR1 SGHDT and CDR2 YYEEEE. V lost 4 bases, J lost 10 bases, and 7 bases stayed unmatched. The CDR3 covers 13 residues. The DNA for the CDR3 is TGTGCCAGCAGCGAACAACTAGCGGTGATTCAGTACTTC. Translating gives CASSEQLAVIQYF.

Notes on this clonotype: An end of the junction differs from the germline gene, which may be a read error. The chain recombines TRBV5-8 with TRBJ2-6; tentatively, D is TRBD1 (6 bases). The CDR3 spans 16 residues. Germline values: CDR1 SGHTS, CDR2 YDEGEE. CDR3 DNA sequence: TGTGCCAGCAGCTTAACAGGGACCTCTGGGGCCGACGTCCTGACTTTC. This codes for CASSLTGTSGADVLTF.

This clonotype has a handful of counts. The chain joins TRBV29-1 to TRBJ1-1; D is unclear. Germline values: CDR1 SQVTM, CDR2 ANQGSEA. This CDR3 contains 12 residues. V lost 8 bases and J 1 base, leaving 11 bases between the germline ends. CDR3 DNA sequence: TGCAGCATCCGGACGGAGAACACTGAAGCTTTCTTT. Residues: CSIRTENTEAFF. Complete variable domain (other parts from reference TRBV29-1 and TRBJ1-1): SAVISQKPSRDICQRGTSLTIQCQVDSQVTMMFWYRQQPGQSLTLIATANQGSEATYESGFVIDKFPISRPNLTFSTLTVSNMSPEDSSIYLCSIRTENTEAFFGQGTRLTVV.

The CDR3 DNA reads TGCAGCGTTCCTGTCAGGGGCTCCACCGGAGGCTACACCTTC. It specifies CSVPVRGSTGGYTF. V gene TRBV29-1 combines with J gene TRBJ1-2, with a possible D match to TRBD1 (6 bases). This CDR3 has 14 amino acids. V was cut by 5 bases and J by 8 bases, with 21 bases left in between. Germline V gene sequence: CDR1 SQVTM, CDR2 ANQGSEA.

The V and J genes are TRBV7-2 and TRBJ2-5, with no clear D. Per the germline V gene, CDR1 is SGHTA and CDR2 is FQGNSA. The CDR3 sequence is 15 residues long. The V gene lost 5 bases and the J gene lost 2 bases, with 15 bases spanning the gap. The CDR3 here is CASSPQVLLQETQYF. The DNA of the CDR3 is TGTGCCAGCAGCCCCCAGGTTCTATTACAAGAGACCCAGTACTTC. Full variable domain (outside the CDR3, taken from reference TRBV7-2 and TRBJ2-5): GAGVSQSPSNKVTEKGKDVELRCDPISGHTALYWYRQSLGQGLEFLIYFQGNSAPDKSGLPSDRFSAERTGGSVSTLTIQRTQQEDSAVYLCASSPQVLLQETQYFGPGTRLLVL.

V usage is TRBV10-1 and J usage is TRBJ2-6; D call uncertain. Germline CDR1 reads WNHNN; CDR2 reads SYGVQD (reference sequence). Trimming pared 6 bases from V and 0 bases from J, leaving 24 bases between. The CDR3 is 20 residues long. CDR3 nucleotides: TGCGCCAGCAGCTCCGCACCCGCCAGAACCACCAGCTCTGGGGCCAACGTCCTGACTTTC. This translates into CASSSAPARTTSSGANVLTF.

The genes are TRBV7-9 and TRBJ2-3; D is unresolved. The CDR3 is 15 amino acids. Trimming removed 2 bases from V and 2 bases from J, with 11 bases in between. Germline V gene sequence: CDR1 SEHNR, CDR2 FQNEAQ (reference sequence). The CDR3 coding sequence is TGTGCCAGCAGCTTATTAGGTATAGCCACAGATACGCAGTATTTT. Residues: CASSLLGIATDTQYF.

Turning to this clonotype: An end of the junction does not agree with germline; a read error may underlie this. The CDR3: CAGSYGLAYNEQFF. The DNA for the CDR3 is TGTGCCGGCAGCTACGGACTAGCGTACAATGAGCAGTTCTTC. V gene TRBV11-2 combines with J gene TRBJ2-1, with 9 bases lining up with TRBD2. Germline assignment: CDR1 SGHAT and CDR2 FQNNGV. The CDR3 consists of 14 residues.